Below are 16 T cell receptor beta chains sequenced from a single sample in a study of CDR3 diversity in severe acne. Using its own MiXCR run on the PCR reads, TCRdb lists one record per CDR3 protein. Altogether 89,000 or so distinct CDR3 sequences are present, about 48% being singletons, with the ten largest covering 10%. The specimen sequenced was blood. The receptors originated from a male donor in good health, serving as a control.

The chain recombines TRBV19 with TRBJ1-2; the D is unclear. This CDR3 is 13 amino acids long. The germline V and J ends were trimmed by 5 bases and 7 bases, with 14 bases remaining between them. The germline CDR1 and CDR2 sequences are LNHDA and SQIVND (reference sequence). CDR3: CASSERGDSGYTF. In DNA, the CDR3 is TGTGCCAGTAGTGAAAGAGGAGATAGTGGCTACACCTTC.

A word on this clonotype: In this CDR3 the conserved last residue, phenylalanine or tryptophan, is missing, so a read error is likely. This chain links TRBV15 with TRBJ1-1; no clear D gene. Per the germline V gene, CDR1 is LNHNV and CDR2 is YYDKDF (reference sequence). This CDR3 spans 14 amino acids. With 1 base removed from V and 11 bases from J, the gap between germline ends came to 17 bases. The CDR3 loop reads CATSRAASTRVAFL. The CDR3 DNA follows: TGTGCCACCAGCAGAGCCGCCTCTACGAGGGTGGCTTTCCTC.

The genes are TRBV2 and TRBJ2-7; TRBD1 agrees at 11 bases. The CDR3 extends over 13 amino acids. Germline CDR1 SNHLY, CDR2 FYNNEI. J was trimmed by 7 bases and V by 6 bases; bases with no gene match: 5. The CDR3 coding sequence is TGTGCCAGCAGCGGACAGGGGGCAAAAGAGCAGTACTTC. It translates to CASSGQGAKEQYF.

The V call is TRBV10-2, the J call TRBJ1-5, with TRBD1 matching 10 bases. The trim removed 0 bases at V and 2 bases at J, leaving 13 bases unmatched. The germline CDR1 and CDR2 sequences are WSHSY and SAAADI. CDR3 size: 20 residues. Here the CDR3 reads CASSESRWGKTGGGNQPQHF. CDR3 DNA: TGCGCCAGCAGTGAGTCGAGATGGGGAAAGACAGGGGGCGGCAATCAGCCCCAGCATTTT.

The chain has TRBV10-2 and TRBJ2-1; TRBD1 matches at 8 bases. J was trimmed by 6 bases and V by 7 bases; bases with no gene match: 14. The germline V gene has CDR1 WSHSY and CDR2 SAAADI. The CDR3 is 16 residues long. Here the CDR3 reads CASKAGGSSGANEQFF. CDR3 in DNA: TGCGCCAGCAAGGCAGGGGGCAGCTCTGGGGCCAATGAGCAGTTCTTC.

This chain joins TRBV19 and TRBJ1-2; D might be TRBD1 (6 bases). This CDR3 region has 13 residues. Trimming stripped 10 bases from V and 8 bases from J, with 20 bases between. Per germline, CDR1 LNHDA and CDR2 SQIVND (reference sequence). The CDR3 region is CATSPQGSNGYTF. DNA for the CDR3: TGTGCCACTTCTCCACAGGGCTCTAACGGCTACACCTTC.

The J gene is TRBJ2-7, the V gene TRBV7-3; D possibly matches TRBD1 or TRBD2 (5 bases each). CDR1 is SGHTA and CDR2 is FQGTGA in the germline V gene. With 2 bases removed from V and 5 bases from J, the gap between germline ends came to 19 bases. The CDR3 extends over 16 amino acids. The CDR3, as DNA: TGTGCCAGCAGCTTAGGCCAGGGACGGCCGAACCACGAGCAGTACTTC. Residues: CASSLGQGRPNHEQYF.

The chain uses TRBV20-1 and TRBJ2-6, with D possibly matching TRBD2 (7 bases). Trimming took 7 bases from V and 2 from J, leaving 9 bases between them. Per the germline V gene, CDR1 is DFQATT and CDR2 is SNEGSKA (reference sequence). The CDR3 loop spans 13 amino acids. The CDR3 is CSGGGPGANVLTF. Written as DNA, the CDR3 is TGCAGTGGGGGGGGCCCTGGGGCCAACGTCCTGACTTTC.

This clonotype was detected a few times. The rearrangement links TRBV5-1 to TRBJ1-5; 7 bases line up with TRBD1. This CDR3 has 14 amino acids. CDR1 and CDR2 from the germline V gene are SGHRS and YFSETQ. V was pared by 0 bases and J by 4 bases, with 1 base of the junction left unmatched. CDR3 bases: TGCGCCAGCAGCTTGGAGGACAGGAATCAGCCCCAGCATTTT. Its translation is CASSLEDRNQPQHF.

Here the CDR3 reads CASSDTSGIGYTF. CDR3 DNA: TGTGCCAGCAGCGACACTAGCGGGATCGGCTACACCTTC. J is TRBJ1-2 and V is TRBV9; D gene uncertain. The CDR3 has 13 amino acids. Germline V CDR1 and CDR2: SGDLS, YYNGEE. V gave up 3 bases and J gave up 8 bases, with 14 bases separating them.

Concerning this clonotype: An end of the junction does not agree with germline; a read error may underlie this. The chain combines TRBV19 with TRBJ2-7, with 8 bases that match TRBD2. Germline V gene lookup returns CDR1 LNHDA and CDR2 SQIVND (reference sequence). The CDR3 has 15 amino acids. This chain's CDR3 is CATRTSPKGAYEQCF. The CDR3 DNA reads TGTGCCACCCGGACTAGCCCAAAAGGCGCCTACGAGCAGTGCTTC.

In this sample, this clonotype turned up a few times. CDR3 nucleotides: TGTGCCAGCAGCGTATCCTCTAGCGGGAGGCACTCCTACAATGAGCAGTTCTTC. It codes for CASSVSSSGRHSYNEQFF. The chain has TRBV9 and TRBJ2-1; the match to TRBD2 covers 11 bases. Trimming took 1 base from V and 0 from J; bases not matched to a gene: 6. CDR3 length equals 18 residues. Germline loops: CDR1 SGDLS, CDR2 YYNGEE.

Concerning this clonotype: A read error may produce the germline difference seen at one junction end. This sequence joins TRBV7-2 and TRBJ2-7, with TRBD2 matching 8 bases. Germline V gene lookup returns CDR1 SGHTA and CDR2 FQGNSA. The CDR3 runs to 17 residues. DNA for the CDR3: TGTGCCAGCAGCTTAGGTAGAGCGGGAGCGCTCTCCCACGAGCAGTACTTC. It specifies CASSLGRAGALSHEQYF.

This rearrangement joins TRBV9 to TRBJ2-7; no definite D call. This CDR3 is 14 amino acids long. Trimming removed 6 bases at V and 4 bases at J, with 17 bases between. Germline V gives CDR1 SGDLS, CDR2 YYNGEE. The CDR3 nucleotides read TGTGCCAGCAAGACGGCTTCAGGCCCTTACGAGCAGTACTTC. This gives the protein CASKTASGPYEQYF. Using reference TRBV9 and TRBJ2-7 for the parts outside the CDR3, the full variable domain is DSGVTQTPKHLITATGQRVTLRCSPRSGDLSVYWYQQSLDQGLQFLIQYYNGEERAKGNILERFSAQQFPDLHSELNLSSLELGDSALYFCASKTASGPYEQYFGPGTRLTVT.

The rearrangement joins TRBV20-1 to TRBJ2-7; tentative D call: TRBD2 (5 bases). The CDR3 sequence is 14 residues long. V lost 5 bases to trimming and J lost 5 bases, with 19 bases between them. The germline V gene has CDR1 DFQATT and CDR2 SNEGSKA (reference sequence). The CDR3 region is CSAGKLATGNEQYF. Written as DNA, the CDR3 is TGCAGTGCTGGAAAGCTAGCAACGGGGAACGAGCAGTACTTC.

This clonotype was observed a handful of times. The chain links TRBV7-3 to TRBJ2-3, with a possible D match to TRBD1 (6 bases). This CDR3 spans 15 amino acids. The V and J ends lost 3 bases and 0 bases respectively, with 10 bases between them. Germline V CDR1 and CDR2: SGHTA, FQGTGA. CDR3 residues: CASSLDRSSTDTQYF. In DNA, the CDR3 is TGTGCCAGCAGCTTGGACAGATCTAGCACAGATACGCAGTATTTT. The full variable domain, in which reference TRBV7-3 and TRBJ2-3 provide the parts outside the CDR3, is GAGVSQTPSNKVTEKGKYVELRCDPISGHTALYWYRQSLGQGPEFLIYFQGTGAADDSGLPNDRFFAVRPEGSVSTLKIQRTERGDSAVYLCASSLDRSSTDTQYFGPGTRLTVL.